Listed here are 15 T cell receptor beta chains from one sample, sequenced in a study of blood T cell repertoires in COVID-19. Using immunoSEQ multiplex PCR, the repertoire was profiled, and TCRdb retains in-frame clones only, with some absent. The sample records approximately 210,000 clones, about 90% being singletons. Sequenced sample: peripheral blood. These receptor sequences come from a woman between 70 and 85 years old with acute or convalescent COVID-19.

The chain is built from TRBV19 and TRBJ2-7, with D perhaps TRBD1 (5 bases). V was cut by 4 bases and J by 10 bases, with 23 bases left in between. The V gene's germline CDR1 is LNHDA and CDR2 SQIVND (reference sequence). The CDR3 contains 15 residues. The CDR3 spells CASSTGSIGRYPQYF. CDR3 in DNA: TGTGCCAGTAGTACAGGGTCTATCGGTCGATACCCCCAGTACTTC.

The rearrangement uses TRBV5-6 and TRBJ2-7, with a possible D match to TRBD1 (6 bases). The CDR3 has 14 residues. CDR1 and CDR2 from the germline V gene are SGHDT and YYEEEE. V was pared by 6 bases and J by 2 bases, with 15 bases between. CDR3 sequence reads: CASTPQGNPYEQYF. CDR3 bases: TGTGCCAGCACACCGCAGGGGAACCCCTACGAGCAGTACTTC.

This chain joins TRBV11-2 and TRBJ1-1, with D possibly TRBD1 on 5 matching bases. The germline V gene has CDR1 SGHAT and CDR2 FQNNGV. Trimming shortened V by 1 base and J by 7 bases, and 10 bases separated the two germline ends. The CDR3 consists of 13 residues. This CDR3 is CASSLVGGSEAFF. In nucleotides, the CDR3 is TGTGCCAGCAGCTTAGTCGGGGGGAGTGAAGCTTTCTTT.

The rearrangement uses TRBV6-5 and TRBJ1-1, with D tentatively TRBD1 (5 bases). Germline values: CDR1 MNHEY, CDR2 SVGAGI. The CDR3 is 12 residues long. Between the trimmed V and J ends, which lost 6 bases and 4 bases, there was a span of 9 bases. The CDR3 spells CASRRQFTEAFF. The DNA for the CDR3 is TGTGCCAGCAGACGACAGTTCACTGAAGCTTTCTTT.

The chain links TRBV7-9 to TRBJ2-3; the D is unclear. The CDR3 extends over 13 amino acids. Germline V lookup: CDR1 SEHNR, CDR2 FQNEAQ (reference sequence). V shed 6 bases and J shed 1 base, with 8 bases lying between them. CDR3 protein: CASRAPRTDTQYF. CDR3 coding DNA: TGTGCCAGCAGAGCCCCCCGCACAGATACGCAGTATTTT.

V and J are TRBV28 and TRBJ2-3; possible D gene TRBD1, 6 bases. CDR3 size: 14 residues. The germline V gene encodes CDR1 MDHEN and CDR2 SYDVKM. The V end lost 5 bases, the J end lost 3 bases, and 12 bases lay between the germline ends. In DNA, the CDR3 is TGTGCCAGCAGTACACTCCAGGGGACAGATACGCAGTATTTT. Amino acids: CASSTLQGTDTQYF.

The J gene is TRBJ1-1, the V gene TRBV28; 11 nucleotides agree with TRBD1. The V segment lost 5 bases and the J segment 6 bases; nucleotides outside the gene matches: 8. In germline, CDR1 is MDHEN, CDR2 SYDVKM. CDR3 length equals 15 residues. The CDR3 loop reads CASSRDRGIVSEAFF. The CDR3 DNA follows: TGTGCCAGCAGTAGGGACAGGGGGATTGTCTCTGAAGCTTTCTTT.

This chain uses TRBV11-1 with TRBJ2-1, with a weak D call TRBD2 (6 bases). The germline V gene encodes CDR1 SGHAT and CDR2 FQDESV (reference sequence). The CDR3 runs to 14 residues. The ends were cut back, 0 bases at V and 10 bases at J, with 13 bases in the middle. The CDR3 protein is CASSLAPGGLEQFF. CDR3 nucleotide sequence: TGTGCCAGCAGCTTAGCCCCGGGCGGACTAGAGCAGTTCTTC.

The chain is built from TRBV6-5 and TRBJ2-5; perhaps TRBD1 as D (5 bases). Germline CDR1 and CDR2: MNHEY and SVGAGI. Trimming removed 2 bases from V and 5 bases from J, with 18 bases in between. This CDR3 spans 16 amino acids. The CDR3 is CASSYREPWGRETQYF. CDR3 nucleotide sequence: TGTGCCAGCAGTTACCGAGAGCCTTGGGGCAGGGAGACCCAGTACTTC.

This chain links TRBV5-8 with TRBJ2-7; D may be TRBD1 (6 bases). Germline values: CDR1 SGHTS, CDR2 YDEGEE. V shed 5 bases and J shed 2 bases, with 14 bases lying between them. This CDR3 region has 14 residues. CDR3 loop: CASRQGRRAYEQYF. DNA of the CDR3: TGTGCCAGCAGGCAGGGGCGTCGGGCCTACGAGCAGTACTTC.

The chain links TRBV11-2 to TRBJ1-6; D gene uncertain. The CDR3 has 15 amino acids. Per germline, CDR1 SGHAT and CDR2 FQNNGV. V was shortened by 1 base and J by 5 bases, with 9 bases between the two germline ends. The CDR3 spells CASSLGRENNSPLHF. The CDR3 region has the DNA TGTGCCAGCAGCTTAGGGAGGGAAAATAATTCACCCCTCCACTTT. Variable domain in full (rest from reference TRBV11-2 and TRBJ1-6): EAGVAQSPRYKIIEKRQSVAFWCNPISGHATLYWYQQILGQGPKLLIQFQNNGVVDDSQLPKDRFSAERLKGVDSTLKIQPAKLEDSAVYLCASSLGRENNSPLHFGNGTRLTVT.

The chain has TRBV29-1 and TRBJ2-7; TRBD1 matches 10 bases. The CDR3 is made up of 13 amino acids. Trimming took 4 bases from V and 2 from J; bases not matched to a gene: 2. Germline V CDR1 and CDR2: SQVTM, ANQGSEA. The CDR3 is CSVGGQGAYEQYF. The CDR3 DNA sequence: TGCAGCGTTGGCGGACAGGGGGCCTACGAGCAGTACTTC.

The count of this clone is one. The chain recombines TRBV3-1 (or the pseudogene TRBV3-2) with TRBJ2-1; the match to TRBD2 covers 9 bases. The CDR3 has 15 residues. V shed 4 bases, J shed 3 bases, and the junction held 4 bases outside the gene matches. CDR1 LGHDT and CDR2 YNNKEL come from the germline V gene (reference sequence). CDR3 in amino acids: CASSRAGGGYNEQFF. CDR3 sequence (DNA): TGTGCCAGCAGCCGAGCGGGGGGAGGCTACAATGAGCAGTTCTTC.

The rearrangement links TRBV5-5 to TRBJ2-6, with D maybe TRBD2 (5 bases). Germline V gives CDR1 SGHKS, CDR2 YYEKEE (reference sequence). The CDR3 is 17 amino acids. The V gene lost 4 bases and the J gene lost 0 bases, with 14 bases spanning the gap. The CDR3: CASSPRRLDSGANVLTF. CDR3 sequence (DNA): TGTGCCAGCAGCCCCAGGAGGCTAGACTCTGGGGCCAACGTCCTGACTTTC.

J is TRBJ1-1 and V is TRBV5-4; 10 positions match TRBD1. The CDR3 has 14 amino acids. V was pared by 5 bases and J by 5 bases, with 6 bases of the junction left unmatched. Germline loops: CDR1 SGHNT, CDR2 YYREEE (reference sequence). CDR3 bases: TGTGCCAGCAGAACCGGGACAGGGGTAACTGAAGCTTTCTTT. Translated: CASRTGTGVTEAFF.